A single sample gave rise to the 25 T cell receptor beta chains below, sequenced in a study of blood T cell repertoires in COVID-19. Generated by immunoSEQ multiplex PCR, the TCRdb table keeps only in-frame clones and is missing some. The table has about 270,000 clones, around 90% seen once. Sequencing was performed on PBMCs or T cells enriched from blood (not recorded which). These TCRs come from a man between 35 and 55 years old who had been exposed to COVID-19.

Only one count was recorded for this clone. V gene TRBV5-1 combines with J gene TRBJ2-5, with TRBD1 matching 7 bases. V trimming: 0 bases; J trimming: 5 bases; junction bases outside the gene matches: 7. Germline assignment: CDR1 SGHRS and CDR2 YFSETQ. The CDR3 runs 15 residues. This chain's CDR3 is CASSLAQGIGETQYF. Written as DNA, the CDR3 is TGCGCCAGCAGCTTGGCACAGGGGATAGGGGAGACCCAGTACTTC.

The gene calls are TRBV19 and TRBJ1-1; 8 bases are shared with TRBD1. CDR3 length equals 15 residues. With 4 bases clipped from V and 3 bases from J, the junction kept 7 bases outside the gene matches. Germline V gene data show CDR1 as LNHDA and CDR2 as SQIVND (reference sequence). The CDR3 coding sequence is TGTGCCAGTAGTAAGGGGGACAGGAGGGACACTGAAGCTTTCTTT. It yields the protein CASSKGDRRDTEAFF.

CDR3 DNA: TGTGCCAGCAGCGCCACTAGCGGGAGTTTCTACGAGCAGTACTTC. It is translated as CASSATSGSFYEQYF. The chain recombines TRBV11-2 with TRBJ2-7; TRBD2 aligns across 11 bases. Germline-derived CDR1 and CDR2 are SGHAT and FQNNGV. This CDR3 comprises 15 residues. The trim removed 5 bases at V and 3 bases at J, leaving 6 bases unmatched.

The genes are TRBV28 and TRBJ1-5, with D unclear. Looked up from germline, CDR1 is MDHEN and CDR2 is SYDVKM. The V and J ends lost 6 bases and 0 bases respectively, with 9 bases between them. This CDR3 is built from 14 residues. The CDR3 sequence: CASRGEYSNQPQHF. The DNA for the CDR3 is TGTGCCAGCAGAGGAGAGTATAGCAATCAGCCCCAGCATTTT.

The CDR3, as DNA: TGCGCCAGCAGCCAAAAGGACAGGGCCTATGGCTACACCTTC. Its translation is CASSQKDRAYGYTF. The rearrangement joins TRBV4-3 to TRBJ1-2, with 8 bases identical to TRBD1. This CDR3 region has 14 residues. CDR1 is LGHNA, CDR2 YSLEER, per germline. J gave up 4 bases and V 2 bases, and 3 bases lay outside the gene matches.

The chain combines TRBV7-3 with TRBJ2-6, with TRBD1 matching over 7 bases. Trimming took 5 bases from V and 3 from J; bases not matched to a gene: 10. The germline gives CDR1 SGHTA, CDR2 FQGTGA. The CDR3 has 17 residues. The CDR3 DNA is TGTGCCAGCAGCGCCACCCCAGGGGGATTTGGGGCCAACGTCCTGACTTTC. Encoded protein: CASSATPGGFGANVLTF.

The chain joins TRBV5-5 to TRBJ1-5; D unresolved. This CDR3 is built from 15 residues. V lost 0 bases and J lost 9, with 16 bases in between. CDR1 is SGHKS and CDR2 is YYEKEE in the germline V gene (reference sequence). The CDR3 DNA reads TGTGCCAGCAGCTTGGGGCAGCCCCTAGATGCGCCCCAGCATTTT. Its translation is CASSLGQPLDAPQHF.

The chain combines TRBV9 with TRBJ2-3, with TRBD2 matching 7 bases. Trimming took 3 bases from V and 4 from J; bases not matched to a gene: 5. The CDR3 is 14 residues long. The V gene's germline CDR1 is SGDLS and CDR2 YYNGEE. The CDR3, as DNA: TGTGCCAGCAGCGGGGTAGCGGGCGCAGATACGCAGTATTTT. Protein: CASSGVAGADTQYF.

This chain uses TRBV21-1 with TRBJ2-2; the DNA was not used to check the table's D call, TRBD1. TRBV21-1 represents a pseudogene. The CDR3 loop spans 15 amino acids. For the CDR3, the DNA is TGTGCCAGCAGCGCCCGGGACAGATTCACCGGGGAGCTGTTTTTT. As protein: CASSARDRFTGELFF.

The genes are TRBV2 and TRBJ1-5; tentative D call: TRBD1 (5 bases). In germline, CDR1 is SNHLY, CDR2 FYNNEI. The CDR3 sequence is 15 residues long. Trimming left V 7 bases short and J 0 bases short, with 13 bases between. Here the CDR3 DNA reads TGTGCCAGCACTAAGACAGCAGATAGCAATCAGCCCCAGCATTTT. It codes for CASTKTADSNQPQHF.

This clone showed up just a few times. The genes are TRBV6-5 and TRBJ1-5; a weak D match, TRBD1 (6 bases). Germline CDR1 and CDR2: MNHEY and SVGAGI. V lost 6 bases to trimming and J lost 2 bases, with 11 bases between them. The CDR3 covers 14 residues. The CDR3 DNA reads TGTGCCAGCAGCCGCAACAGGGGCAATCAGCCCCAGCATTTT. Translating gives CASSRNRGNQPQHF.

V and J are TRBV7-9 and TRBJ1-2; weak D call: TRBD1 (5 bases). The CDR3 is made up of 13 amino acids. Germline V gives CDR1 SEHNR, CDR2 FQNEAQ (reference sequence). Trimming removed 4 bases at V and 4 bases at J, with 10 bases between. The DNA of the CDR3 is TGTGCCAGCAGCTCCTCAGGGCTCTATGGCTACACCTTC. Residues: CASSSSGLYGYTF.

This clone was recorded a few times. This chain connects TRBV6-5 to TRBJ1-2; 10 bases fit TRBD1. The V segment lost 6 bases and the J segment 5 bases; nucleotides outside the gene matches: 3. The CDR3 spans 13 residues. The germline V gene has CDR1 MNHEY and CDR2 SVGAGI. The CDR3 here is CASRLDRGYGYTF. The CDR3, as DNA: TGTGCCAGCAGATTGGACAGGGGGTATGGCTACACCTTC.

The chain uses TRBV5-1 and TRBJ2-1; TRBD1 matches at 9 bases. CDR1 SGHRS and CDR2 YFSETQ come from the germline V gene. The CDR3 has 16 amino acids. With V trimmed by 5 bases and J by 2 bases, 8 bases remained unmatched. The CDR3 spells CASSLTRTGAYNEQFF. In nucleotides, the CDR3 is TGCGCCAGCAGTTTGACACGGACAGGGGCCTACAATGAGCAGTTCTTC.

The chain is built from TRBV6-5 and TRBJ1-2; no firm D call. V was cut by 7 bases and J by 1 base, with 7 bases left in between. The germline gives CDR1 MNHEY, CDR2 SVGAGI. This CDR3 is built from 12 residues. The CDR3 bases are TGTGCCAGCATTTTCAGTAACTATGGCTACACCTTC. This translates into CASIFSNYGYTF.

The V call is TRBV11-1, the J call TRBJ2-1; 11 nucleotides agree with TRBD2. The CDR3 loop spans 15 amino acids. The ends lost 1 base at V and 7 bases at J; junction bases unmatched: 3. Looked up from germline, CDR1 is SGHAT and CDR2 is FQDESV (reference sequence). DNA for the CDR3: TGTGCCAGCAGCTTAGGACTAGCGGGGCCGAATGAGCAGTTCTTC. Its translation: CASSLGLAGPNEQFF.

V usage is TRBV13 and J usage is TRBJ1-1; a weak D match, TRBD1 (5 bases). V lost 7 bases and J 8 bases, leaving 20 bases between the germline ends. The CDR3 runs 14 residues. Germline V gives CDR1 PRHDT, CDR2 FYEKMQ (reference sequence). CDR3 nucleotide sequence: TGTGCCAGCAACAGCTTTTCAGGGCCTCAAGAAGCTTTCTTT. Amino acids: CASNSFSGPQEAFF.

This clone was seen a single time. The chain links TRBV3-1 (or the pseudogene TRBV3-2) to TRBJ2-7; TRBD1 agrees at 7 bases. J lost 0 bases, V lost 3 bases, and 2 bases had no gene match. CDR1 and CDR2 (germline): LGHDT, YNNKEL (reference sequence). The CDR3 consists of 14 residues. CDR3 sequence reads: CASSQGQSSYEQYF. In nucleotides, the CDR3 is TGTGCCAGCAGCCAGGGACAGAGCTCCTACGAGCAGTACTTC.

This chain links TRBV5-8 with TRBJ2-7; TRBD2 matches at 7 bases. Germline assignment: CDR1 SGHTS and CDR2 YDEGEE. The ends lost 3 bases at V and 2 bases at J; junction bases unmatched: 8. The CDR3 sequence is 15 residues long. The CDR3 protein is CASSSLLALTYEQYF. As DNA, the CDR3 is TGTGCCAGCAGCTCACTACTAGCGCTCACCTACGAGCAGTACTTC.

This CDR3 is CASSQDRVVAGNTIYF. The CDR3 coding sequence is TGTGCCAGCAGCCAAGACCGGGTTGTTGCTGGAAACACCATATATTTT. The rearrangement uses TRBV14 and TRBJ1-3; D is ambiguous. There are 16 residues in the CDR3. Germline V gene sequence: CDR1 SGHDN, CDR2 FVKESK. Between the trimmed V and J ends, which lost 0 bases and 2 bases, there was a span of 11 bases.

The chain recombines TRBV24-1 with TRBJ2-4; TRBD1 might be the D (6 bases). Trimming stripped 7 bases from V and 8 bases from J, with 14 bases between. This CDR3 contains 13 residues. The germline CDR1 and CDR2 sequences are KGHDR and SFDVKD. The CDR3 sequence: CATRETGFHIQYF. As DNA, the CDR3 is TGTGCCACCAGGGAAACAGGGTTTCACATTCAGTACTTC.

The chain recombines TRBV4-2 with TRBJ1-1; possible D gene TRBD1, 5 bases. Germline-derived CDR1 and CDR2 are LGHNA and YNFKEQ. The CDR3 contains 14 residues. Trimming pared 1 base from V and 5 bases from J, leaving 11 bases between. As DNA, the CDR3 is TGTGCCAGCAGCCAAGCGCAGGGTGGGACTGAAGCTTTCTTT. It is translated as CASSQAQGGTEAFF.

The rearrangement links TRBV7-9 to TRBJ1-3; D ambiguous. The CDR3 loop spans 12 amino acids. Germline V CDR1 and CDR2: SEHNR, FQNEAQ (reference sequence). V gave up 5 bases and J gave up 2 bases, with 4 bases separating them. The CDR3 nucleotides read TGTGCCAGCAGCCCAACTGGAAACACCATATATTTT. As protein: CASSPTGNTIYF.

CDR3 residues: CASSWGQNTGELFF. The DNA of the CDR3 is TGTGCCAGCAGCTGGGGACAGAACACCGGGGAGCTGTTTTTT. This chain connects TRBV11-1 to TRBJ2-2, with D possibly TRBD1 on 6 matching bases. Trimming removed 4 bases from V and 1 base from J, with 7 bases in between. Germline V lookup: CDR1 SGHAT, CDR2 FQDESV (reference sequence). This CDR3 has 14 amino acids.

V and J are TRBV13 and TRBJ2-7, with 7 bases matching TRBD1. This CDR3 spans 15 amino acids. V was clipped by 5 bases and J by 0 bases; unmatched bases: 7. Per germline, CDR1 PRHDT and CDR2 FYEKMQ (reference sequence). The CDR3 here is CASSDLTGFSYEQYF. CDR3 nucleotide sequence: TGTGCCAGCAGCGACTTGACAGGGTTCTCCTACGAGCAGTACTTC.